This passage covers 20 T cell receptor beta chains from one sample sequenced in a study of response to subunit inactivated influenza vaccine. In TCRdb, the RT-PCR reads were re-called with MiXCR into one record per CDR3 protein. The top ten clones hold 10% to 15% of a sample with 500,000 to 600,000 distinct CDR3 sequences, around 8% of them seen once. Sequencing was performed on PBMCs from blood, taken roughly 24 months after vaccination. These TCRs come from a man aged 50 to 75 who received an inactivated influenza vaccine.

This clonotype was counted between two and nine times. This chain uses TRBV12-3 or TRBV12-4 with TRBJ2-7, with a tentative D call TRBD2 (6 bases). V gave up 3 bases and J gave up 6 bases, with 15 bases separating them. CDR3 size: 14 residues. CDR3 coding DNA: TGTGCCAGCAGTTTCGGGAGAGGGACTGGCGAGCAGTACTTC. Its protein is CASSFGRGTGEQYF.

This clonotype was seen a few times. This sequence joins TRBV7-6 and TRBJ2-5; D uncertain. Germline values: CDR1 SGHVS, CDR2 FNYEAQ. The CDR3 extends over 13 amino acids. V lost 3 bases and J lost 5, with 10 bases in between. The CDR3 spells CASSFRRRETQYF. The CDR3 nucleotides read TGTGCCAGCAGCTTCAGGCGGCGGGAGACCCAGTACTTC.

The chain is built from TRBV7-6 and TRBJ2-5; D gene ambiguous. Germline assignment: CDR1 SGHVS and CDR2 FNYEAQ. Trimming took off 1 base at V and 9 bases at J, with 12 bases between the two ends. The CDR3 contains 13 residues. CDR3 amino acids: CASSLGPMAAQYF. DNA of the CDR3: TGTGCCAGCAGCTTAGGACCAATGGCGGCCCAGTACTTC.

V usage is TRBV15 and J usage is TRBJ2-7; 11 bases are a match to TRBD2. V dropped 3 bases and J dropped 5; count of bases not matched to a gene: 6. The CDR3 has 15 amino acids. Germline V gene data show CDR1 as LNHNV and CDR2 as YYDKDF (reference sequence). The CDR3 loop is CATSRATSGTHEQYF. As DNA, the CDR3 is TGTGCCACCAGCAGGGCGACTAGCGGGACCCACGAGCAGTACTTC.

This clonotype showed up many times. The V call is TRBV7-2, the J call TRBJ1-5; D possibly corresponds to TRBD1 (6 bases). The CDR3 contains 13 residues. CDR1 SGHTA and CDR2 FQGNSA come from the germline V gene. Trimming took 4 bases from V and 6 from J, leaving 10 bases between them. CDR3 sequence: CASSSQGGQPQHF. The CDR3 DNA follows: TGTGCCAGCAGCTCACAGGGCGGTCAGCCCCAGCATTTT.

The chain recombines TRBV7-6 with TRBJ1-6, with TRBD1 matching over 8 bases. Germline assignment: CDR1 SGHVS and CDR2 FNYEAQ. With V trimmed by 1 base and J by 9 bases, 8 bases remained unmatched. CDR3 length: 16 residues. The CDR3 sequence is CASSLEGGTGSSPLHF. DNA of the CDR3: TGTGCCAGCAGCTTAGAGGGGGGGACAGGTAGTTCACCCCTCCACTTT.

This clonotype was detected only a few times. The V gene is TRBV14, the J gene TRBJ2-5, with D perhaps matching TRBD1 or TRBD2 (5 bases each). V was shortened by 5 bases and J by 10 bases, with 14 bases between the two germline ends. CDR3 length: 12 residues. Germline V gene data show CDR1 as SGHDN and CDR2 as FVKESK. The CDR3 spells CASSDTWGFQYF. CDR3 DNA: TGTGCCAGCAGCGATACCTGGGGGTTCCAGTACTTC.

This clonotype appeared many times. The chain uses TRBV4-3 and TRBJ2-3, with 7 bases aligning to TRBD1. There are 15 residues in the CDR3. Germline CDR1 and CDR2: LGHNA and YSLEER. Losses at the gene ends were 0 bases for V and 1 base for J; bases not matched to a gene: 1. The CDR3 DNA reads as TGCGCCAGCAGCCAAGAAGGGGGCGGCACAGATACGCAGTATTTT. Encoded protein: CASSQEGGGTDTQYF.

In this sample, this clonotype turned up a few times. The gene calls are TRBV6-5 and TRBJ2-4; unclear D gene. V lost 6 bases and J 9 bases, leaving 12 bases between the germline ends. Germline V CDR1 and CDR2: MNHEY, SVGAGI. This CDR3 contains 12 residues. For the CDR3, the DNA is TGTGCCAGCAGGGCGACCAAGGGCATTCAGTACTTC. Its translation: CASRATKGIQYF.

This clonotype occurred many times. The V and J genes are TRBV4-3 and TRBJ1-6; D is unresolved. The V gene lost 0 bases and the J gene lost 9 bases, with 12 bases spanning the gap. Germline CDR1 is LGHNA and CDR2 is YSLEER. The CDR3 has 15 residues. The CDR3 bases are TGCGCCAGCAGCCAAGAGGGAAAGGGCCGTTCACCCCTCCACTTT. It is translated as CASSQEGKGRSPLHF.

This clonotype was counted many times. The chain carries TRBV5-6 and TRBJ2-1, with D perhaps matching TRBD1 or TRBD2 (6 bases each). CDR3 length: 15 residues. The germline CDR1 and CDR2 sequences are SGHDT and YYEEEE. V lost 6 bases to trimming and J lost 2 bases, with 15 bases between them. The CDR3 bases are TGTGCCAGCACGCCCGGGGGCCGGGCCTACAATGAGCAGTTCTTC. This codes for CASTPGGRAYNEQFF.

The CDR3 reads CSAPPSGANVLTF. CDR3 nucleotide sequence: TGCAGTGCTCCTCCTTCGGGGGCCAACGTCCTGACTTTC. The J gene is TRBJ2-6, the V gene TRBV20-1; D gene uncertain. Germline CDR1 DFQATT, CDR2 SNEGSKA (reference sequence). The CDR3 is made up of 13 amino acids. V lost 5 bases, J lost 4 bases, and 9 bases lay in between.

This clonotype has a count of ten or more. V is TRBV20-1 and J is TRBJ1-5; D perhaps matches TRBD1 (5 bases). CDR1 is DFQATT, CDR2 SNEGSKA, per germline (reference sequence). The CDR3 loop spans 11 amino acids. V was pared by 5 bases and J by 11 bases, with 13 bases between. CDR3 in amino acids: CSAGAVEAQHF. CDR3 nucleotides: TGCAGTGCTGGGGCGGTGGAAGCCCAGCATTTT.

The sample holds many counts of this clonotype. The gene calls are TRBV11-2 and TRBJ2-5, with D perhaps matching TRBD1 (6 bases). The CDR3 extends over 15 amino acids. The germline CDR1 and CDR2 sequences are SGHAT and FQNNGV. Trimming stripped 7 bases from V and 5 bases from J, with 20 bases between. This CDR3 reads CASTFSNRVLETQYF. As DNA, the CDR3 is TGTGCCAGCACCTTTTCCAACAGGGTGCTGGAGACCCAGTACTTC.

This clonotype was seen many times. The rearrangement joins TRBV7-9 to TRBJ2-7; unclear D gene. Trimming cost V 4 bases and J 3 bases, with 7 bases left between them. Germline loops: CDR1 SEHNR, CDR2 FQNEAQ (reference sequence). This CDR3 has 12 amino acids. The CDR3 nucleotides are TGTGCCAGCAGCTGGAACCTCTACGAGCAGTACTTC. This translates into CASSWNLYEQYF.

The CDR3 region has the DNA TGTGCCAGTTTCTCCTTTTATGGGGCGGGCGAGCAGTACTTC. It is translated as CASFSFYGAGEQYF. The V call is TRBV28, the J call TRBJ2-7; D may be TRBD1 or TRBD2 (5 bases each). V was clipped by 9 bases and J by 6 bases, with 21 bases between them. Per germline, CDR1 MDHEN and CDR2 SYDVKM. This CDR3 contains 14 residues.

In its sample, this clonotype was seen many times. This rearrangement joins TRBV6-1 to TRBJ2-1, with D possibly TRBD2 on 6 matching bases. Deletions cut 4 bases from V and 3 bases from J, with 13 bases between. Germline loops: CDR1 MNHNS, CDR2 SASEGT. CDR3 length equals 15 residues. The CDR3 DNA is TGTGCCAGCAGTGGGAGGGGTCGGGGCTACAATGAGCAGTTCTTC. This encodes CASSGRGRGYNEQFF.

The sample holds many counts of this clonotype. J is TRBJ2-7 and V is TRBV28; a possible D gene is TRBD1 (6 bases). Germline CDR1 MDHEN, CDR2 SYDVKM. Trimming left V 8 bases short and J 6 bases short, with 20 bases between. This CDR3 has 14 residues. CDR3 sequence (DNA): TGTGCCAGCGGTGGGGGCAGCTTAGTACGCGAGCAGTACTTC. Translation: CASGGGSLVREQYF.

This clonotype appeared many times. The chain uses TRBV3-1 and TRBJ1-1, with TRBD1 matching over 8 bases. The CDR3 has 14 residues. With V trimmed by 3 bases and J by 10 bases, 10 bases remained unmatched. Germline CDR1 and CDR2: LGHDT and YNNKEL (reference sequence). CDR3 protein: CASSHRDRPRRAFF. CDR3 nucleotides: TGTGCCAGCAGCCACAGGGACAGGCCGAGGAGAGCTTTCTTT. Together with reference TRBV3-1 and TRBJ1-1, the CDR3 gives the full variable domain: DTAVSQTPKYLVTQMGNDKSIKCEQNLGHDTMYWYKQDSKKFLKIMFSYNNKELIINETVPNRFSPKSPDKAHLNLHINSLELGDSAVYFCASSHRDRPRRAFFGQGTRLTVV.

The V and J genes are TRBV7-9 and TRBJ1-2; 7 bases agree with TRBD1. Per the germline V gene, CDR1 is SEHNR and CDR2 is FQNEAQ (reference sequence). V shed 5 bases and J 8 bases; nucleotides not matched to a gene: 8. The CDR3 extends over 13 amino acids. The CDR3 nucleotides are TGTGCCAGCAGCCATGACAGGGTTTGGGGCTACACCTTC. Amino acid sequence: CASSHDRVWGYTF.